This T cell receptor beta chain comes out of a study of T cell responses to AZD1222 COVID-19 vaccine. Study findings and constraints: The reported proportion of spike-specific TCRs targeting unmutated variant regions was nearly half. White British people made up most donors, females outnumbered males, and clonal diversity was possibly underestimated. AZD1222 recipients seropositive at baseline numbered only 5 to 7.

As to this clone: What it recognizes is unknown.

The method was immunoSEQ multiplex PCR; TCRdb's version includes in-frame clones alone and lacks a portion of them. The sample yields more than 150,000 clones, around nine tenths seen once. The V end was cut by 5 bases, the J end by 5 bases, with 15 bases between. Germline V gives CDR1 ENHRY, CDR2 SYGVKD. This CDR3 contains 14 residues. The starting material was peripheral blood, obtained 28 days after the second AZD1222 dose. This clonotype was obtained from an adult who received the AZD1222 COVID-19 vaccine. The chain joins TRBV10-3 to TRBJ1-1; tentative D call: TRBD1 (6 bases). The CDR3 DNA sequence: TGTGCCATCAGTTCTACAGGGAGTGAAACTGAAGCTTTCTTT. Translating it yields CAISSTGSETEAFF.